This T cell receptor beta chain was recorded in a study of CD8+ T cells in alopecia areata. Study overall: Patients in the treated group were given tofacitinib by mouth, 5 to 10 mg twice a day. Broader study findings: In lesional scalp, particularly from alopecia totalis/universalis, clonality was higher than in normal scalp.

There are a few counts of this clone. Its target is unknown. The study team obtained lesional scalp punch biopsies and peripheral blood from alopecia areata patients. Sequencing templates came from extracted RNA that was reverse transcribed into cDNA. The method was immunoSEQ multiplex PCR; TCRdb's version includes in-frame clones alone and lacks a portion of them. Here the sample spans over 5,500 clones, less than 65% being singletons. Trimming removed 0 bases from V and 4 bases from J, with 14 bases in between. The CDR3 is made up of 15 amino acids. The germline V gene has CDR1 SGHRS and CDR2 YFSETQ.

This TCR was recovered from a human donor with alopecia areata. The rearrangement uses TRBV5-1 and TRBJ2-7; possible D gene TRBD1, 5 bases. The sample comprised skin. DNA for the CDR3: TGCGCCAGCAGCTTGGAAGGCAGGGCTACATACGAGCAGTACTTC. Encoded protein: CASSLEGRATYEQYF.